The 28 T cell receptor beta chains given below trace back to one sample, sequenced in a study of cytomegalovirus exposure and HLA in healthy donors. In the PCR, 60 Vbeta and 13 Jbeta primers were used. The protocol was immunoSEQ multiplex PCR, while the TCRdb copy is restricted to in-frame clones and leaves out a portion. Among about 130,000 clones, 60% to 80% were seen once, and the ten largest hold approximately 2%. The sample taken for sequencing was PBMCs. The receptors stem from a man aged 30 to 45 in good health and CMV-seronegative.

The rearrangement joins TRBV10-1 to TRBJ2-5; 13 bases map to TRBD2. J lost 3 bases, V lost 11 bases, and 15 bases had no gene match. The CDR3 consists of 17 residues. CDR1 WNHNN and CDR2 SYGVQD come from the germline V gene (reference sequence). The CDR3 sequence is CAGRTSGSRGYKETQYF. In DNA, the CDR3 is TGCGCCGGACGGACTAGCGGGAGTAGGGGGTATAAAGAGACCCAGTACTTC.

The chain is built from TRBV6-4 and TRBJ1-2; TRBD1 aligns across 9 bases. Germline loops: CDR1 MRHNA, CDR2 SNTAGT. There are 15 residues in the CDR3. The junction had 5 bases not matched to a gene; V was cut back by 2 bases and J by 4 bases. CDR3 residues: CASSDPTGGLYGYTF. The CDR3 nucleotides read TGTGCCAGCAGTGACCCGACAGGGGGACTCTATGGCTACACCTTC.

The V and J genes are TRBV5-1 and TRBJ2-3; D gene uncertain. CDR1 and CDR2 (germline): SGHRS, YFSETQ. The CDR3 runs to 13 residues. Trimming removed 0 bases at V and 4 bases at J, with 6 bases between. This chain's CDR3 is CASSLGAADTQYF. Written as DNA, the CDR3 is TGCGCCAGCAGCTTGGGGGCTGCAGATACGCAGTATTTT.

The gene calls are TRBV6-5 and TRBJ2-7; weak D call: TRBD2 (5 bases). Trimming left V 6 bases short and J 3 bases short, with 9 bases between. Germline CDR1 MNHEY, CDR2 SVGAGI. This CDR3 spans 12 amino acids. For the CDR3, the DNA is TGTGCCAGCAGCCCTACTAGCTACGAGCAGTACTTC. It encodes CASSPTSYEQYF.

The chain employs TRBV10-3 and TRBJ2-1; 12 positions agree with TRBD2. The CDR3 is 18 amino acids. In germline, CDR1 is ENHRY, CDR2 SYGVKD. The V segment lost 2 bases and the J segment 0 bases; nucleotides outside the gene matches: 5. CDR3 nucleotides: TGTGCCATCAGTGAGGGACTAGCGGGACTGAGCTCCTACAATGAGCAGTTCTTC. Encoded protein: CAISEGLAGLSSYNEQFF.

The chain joins TRBV5-1 to TRBJ2-2; 9 nucleotides align to TRBD2. There are 16 residues in the CDR3. J was trimmed by 1 base and V by 4 bases; bases with no gene match: 5. Per the germline V gene, CDR1 is SGHRS and CDR2 is YFSETQ. The CDR3 DNA is TGCGCCAGCAGCAGTCTAGCGGGGCTGAACACCGGGGAGCTGTTTTTT. Protein product: CASSSLAGLNTGELFF.

This clone occurred once. V is TRBV28 and J is TRBJ1-1; 9 bases agree with TRBD1. Per the germline V gene, CDR1 is MDHEN and CDR2 is SYDVKM. With 2 bases clipped from V and 1 base from J, the junction kept 5 bases outside the gene matches. The CDR3 length is 16 residues. CDR3 DNA sequence: TGTGCCAGCAGTTTAGGGGGGGGACAGGGGAACACTGAAGCTTTCTTT. Protein product: CASSLGGGQGNTEAFF.

The chain joins TRBV4-2 to TRBJ2-7, with 13 bases lining up with TRBD2. The ends lost 1 base at V and 4 bases at J; junction bases unmatched: 7. The V gene's germline CDR1 is LGHNA and CDR2 YNFKEQ. This CDR3 comprises 17 residues. CDR3: CASSQVTTSGRVYEQYF. CDR3 DNA sequence: TGTGCCAGCAGCCAAGTGACCACTAGCGGGAGGGTTTACGAGCAGTACTTC.

The chain has TRBV7-3 and TRBJ1-1; maybe TRBD1 (5 bases). The CDR3 runs to 13 residues. The ends were cut back, 0 bases at V and 6 bases at J, with 8 bases in the middle. Per germline, CDR1 SGHTA and CDR2 FQGTGA. CDR3 nucleotides: TGTGCCAGCAGCTTAACCGCGGGGGCTGAAGCTTTCTTT. Its protein is CASSLTAGAEAFF.

The CDR3 protein is CATSRTSGFTGELFF. In DNA form, the CDR3 reads TGTGCCACCAGCAGAACTAGCGGGTTCACCGGGGAGCTGTTTTTT. This sequence joins TRBV15 and TRBJ2-2, with 9 bases matching TRBD2. Germline trimming cut 2 bases from V and 4 bases from J; bases unmatched to any gene: 2. This CDR3 is 15 amino acids long. From germline, CDR1 is LNHNV and CDR2 YYDKDF (reference sequence).

This chain uses TRBV6-5 with TRBJ1-1; 8 bases agree with TRBD1. The CDR3 sequence is 13 residues long. CDR1 and CDR2 (germline): MNHEY, SVGAGI. The junction had 7 bases not matched to a gene; V was cut back by 2 bases and J by 11 bases. The CDR3 bases are TGTGCCAGCAGTTACCAATTGGGACAGGAGGCTTTCTTT. As protein: CASSYQLGQEAFF.

The J gene is TRBJ2-7, the V gene TRBV27, with 8 bases identical to TRBD2. Germline values: CDR1 MNHEY, CDR2 SMNVEV (reference sequence). The CDR3 contains 14 residues. Losses at the gene ends were 3 bases for V and 4 bases for J; bases not matched to a gene: 5. The CDR3 spells CASSLFAGGYEQYF. The CDR3 DNA reads TGTGCCAGCAGTTTGTTCGCGGGGGGTTACGAGCAGTACTTC.

The chain joins TRBV15 to TRBJ2-1, with D possibly being TRBD2 (5 bases). CDR3 length: 13 amino acids. In germline, CDR1 is LNHNV, CDR2 YYDKDF (reference sequence). V lost 3 bases and J lost 9, with 12 bases in between. The CDR3 bases are TGTGCCACCAGCAGTGGACTTGACCTTGAGCAGTTCTTC. It specifies CATSSGLDLEQFF.

This chain joins TRBV18 and TRBJ2-7, with 7 bases lining up with TRBD2. CDR3 length equals 14 residues. J lost 6 bases, V lost 3 bases, and 8 bases had no gene match. Germline values: CDR1 KGHSH, CDR2 LQKENI. The CDR3 here is CASSPSGRSGEQYF. The CDR3 coding sequence is TGTGCCAGCTCACCCTCCGGGAGGTCCGGCGAGCAGTACTTC.

The chain couples TRBV7-8 to TRBJ1-4; maybe TRBD1 (5 bases). Germline V gene lookup returns CDR1 SGHVS and CDR2 FQNEAQ. The length of the CDR3 is 13 residues. V gave up 8 bases and J gave up 6 bases, with 13 bases separating them. This CDR3 reads CASAGTVDEKLFF. CDR3 nucleotide sequence: TGTGCCAGCGCCGGGACTGTGGATGAAAAACTGTTTTTT.

This chain uses TRBV7-6 with TRBJ2-3; TRBD2 matches 7 bases. The CDR3 is made up of 15 amino acids. The J segment lost 1 base and the V segment lost 2 bases, leaving 3 bases of the junction unmatched. Germline CDR1 reads SGHVS; CDR2 reads FNYEAQ. CDR3 sequence (DNA): TGTGCCAGCAGCTTAACGGGAGGCGGCACAGATACGCAGTATTTT. The encoded protein is CASSLTGGGTDTQYF.

The chain carries TRBV28 and TRBJ2-7, with D tentatively TRBD2 (5 bases). The V end was cut by 6 bases, the J end by 3 bases, with 15 bases between. The germline V gene encodes CDR1 MDHEN and CDR2 SYDVKM. The CDR3 loop spans 14 amino acids. For the CDR3, the DNA is TGTGCCAGCAGGTCCGGGAAGGACCACTACGAGCAGTACTTC. Translated: CASRSGKDHYEQYF.

This clone showed up just a few times. The chain couples TRBV19 to TRBJ2-1; TRBD2 matches 9 bases. Germline V gene data show CDR1 as LNHDA and CDR2 as SQIVND (reference sequence). V shed 2 bases and J 8 bases; nucleotides not matched to a gene: 10. CDR3 length: 16 residues. In DNA, the CDR3 is TGTGCCAGTAGTATATTCGGGACTAGCCTAGGTGATGAGCAGTTCTTC. Translating it yields CASSIFGTSLGDEQFF.

This chain joins TRBV9 and TRBJ1-2; no reliable D call. The germline gives CDR1 SGDLS, CDR2 YYNGEE. This CDR3 region has 15 residues. V was shortened by 0 bases and J by 2 bases, with 11 bases between the two germline ends. The CDR3 DNA follows: TGTGCCAGCAGCGTAGGAACAGTTTTAAACTATGGCTACACCTTC. Its translation: CASSVGTVLNYGYTF. The complete variable domain, with remaining parts taken from reference TRBV9 and TRBJ1-2, reads DSGVTQTPKHLITATGQRVTLRCSPRSGDLSVYWYQQSLDQGLQFLIQYYNGEERAKGNILERFSAQQFPDLHSELNLSSLELGDSALYFCASSVGTVLNYGYTFGSGTRLTVV.

V and J are TRBV7-9 and TRBJ2-1; tentatively, D is TRBD2 (5 bases). V lost 5 bases and J 0 bases, leaving 14 bases between the germline ends. The CDR3 covers 16 residues. CDR1 and CDR2 (germline): SEHNR, FQNEAQ (reference sequence). The CDR3 is CASSLLKAVSYNEQFF. CDR3 coding DNA: TGTGCCAGCAGCCTTTTGAAAGCGGTCTCCTACAATGAGCAGTTCTTC.

The V gene is TRBV18, the J gene TRBJ1-1; D is unclear. The CDR3 is made up of 15 amino acids. Germline values: CDR1 KGHSH, CDR2 LQKENI. Trimming cost V 3 bases and J 0 bases, with 11 bases left between them. CDR3 coding DNA: TGTGCCAGCTCACCTACTAATCCGGTGAACACTGAAGCTTTCTTT. Its translation is CASSPTNPVNTEAFF.

In DNA form, the CDR3 reads TGTGCCAGCAGCAAGGGGTCCGGGAGGCTTCGACTTCCAGAGACCCAGTACTTC. Translated: CASSKGSGRLRLPETQYF. The chain carries TRBV11-3 and TRBJ2-5, with 7 positions matching TRBD2. CDR1 and CDR2 from the germline V gene are SGHNT and YENEEA. After removal of 5 bases from V and 4 bases from J, the junction contained 19 bases not matched to a gene. This CDR3 contains 18 residues.

The chain links TRBV15 to TRBJ2-5; maybe TRBD2 (6 bases). The V gene lost 0 bases and the J gene lost 5 bases, with 10 bases spanning the gap. The CDR3 is 14 residues long. CDR1 is LNHNV and CDR2 is YYDKDF in the germline V gene (reference sequence). CDR3 amino acids: CATSREAGSETQYF. The CDR3 nucleotides read TGTGCCACCAGCAGAGAGGCCGGGAGTGAGACCCAGTACTTC.

The chain combines TRBV9 with TRBJ1-3, with 7 bases matching TRBD1. The trim removed 3 bases at V and 0 bases at J, leaving 9 bases unmatched. The CDR3 sequence is 17 residues long. The germline V gene has CDR1 SGDLS and CDR2 YYNGEE. CDR3 residues: CASSERGQLSSGNTIYF. For the CDR3, the DNA is TGTGCCAGCAGCGAGAGGGGACAGCTTAGCTCTGGAAACACCATATATTTT. The variable domain in full, with the rest retrieved from reference TRBV9 and TRBJ1-3, is DSGVTQTPKHLITATGQRVTLRCSPRSGDLSVYWYQQSLDQGLQFLIQYYNGEERAKGNILERFSAQQFPDLHSELNLSSLELGDSALYFCASSERGQLSSGNTIYFGEGSWLTVV.

The chain joins TRBV15 to TRBJ2-2, with a weak D call TRBD1 (6 bases). This CDR3 comprises 14 residues. Trimming pared 3 bases from V and 6 bases from J, leaving 11 bases between. Germline loops: CDR1 LNHNV, CDR2 YYDKDF (reference sequence). The CDR3 bases are TGTGCCACCAGCAGGGACAGACGGCCCGGGGAGCTGTTTTTT. The encoded protein is CATSRDRRPGELFF. The whole variable domain, filled in from reference TRBV15 and TRBJ2-2, reads DAMVIQNPRYQVTQFGKPVTLSCSQTLNHNVMYWYQQKSSQAPKLLFHYYDKDFNNEADTPDNFQSRRPNTSFCFLDIRSPGLGDTAMYLCATSRDRRPGELFFGEGSRLTVL.

The V gene is TRBV28, the J gene TRBJ1-1, with unresolved D. Germline CDR1 MDHEN, CDR2 SYDVKM. CDR3 length: 16 residues. V shed 2 bases and J shed 1 base, with 14 bases lying between them. The CDR3, as DNA: TGTGCCAGCAGTTTACCTGAAATTTCTACGAACACTGAAGCTTTCTTT. Amino acids: CASSLPEISTNTEAFF.

This clone was observed a few times. The V and J genes are TRBV6-6 and TRBJ2-2; a weak D match, TRBD2 (6 bases). CDR1 is MNHNY and CDR2 is SVGAGI in the germline V gene (reference sequence). This CDR3 is built from 14 residues. The germline V and J ends were trimmed by 8 bases and 2 bases, with 12 bases remaining between them. In DNA form, the CDR3 reads TGTGCCAGCGGGGGGACTCCAAACACCGGGGAGCTGTTTTTT. This encodes CASGGTPNTGELFF.

This sequence joins TRBV6-1 and TRBJ2-3; 7 bases are a match to TRBD1. Germline CDR1 and CDR2: MNHNS and SASEGT. The CDR3 consists of 14 residues. With V trimmed by 6 bases and J by 2 bases, 5 bases remained unmatched. The CDR3 coding sequence is TGTGCCAGCAGGCAGGGACAGACCACAGATACGCAGTATTTT. Translating gives CASRQGQTTDTQYF.